These T cell receptor beta chains were read from a single sample in a study of cytomegalovirus exposure and HLA in healthy donors. Clones were read by immunoSEQ multiplex PCR, and TCRdb kept only the in-frame ones, dropping some. Recorded for this sample: roughly 110,000 clones. The source material was PBMCs. The receptors shown here come from a man aged 40-50 years in good health and CMV-seropositive. CDR3s include the opening cysteine and the closing phenylalanine or tryptophan. The D gene is left open where the match is weak.

j_call | v_call | d_call | cdr3_nt | cdr3_aa
TRBJ2-7 | TRBV19 | TRBD1 | TGTGCCAGTAGCGCCCCGACAGGGGGCTCCTACGAGCAGTACTTC | CASSAPTGGSYEQYF
TRBJ1-1 | TRBV25-1 | - | TGTGCCAGCAGTGAGGGACACCGGGCAGCTTTCTTT | CASSEGHRAAFF
TRBJ1-5 | TRBV29-1 | TRBD1 | TGCAGCGTTTCAGGGGGCAGGGGTCGCAATCAGCCCCAGCATTTT | CSVSGGRGRNQPQHF
TRBJ2-1 | TRBV28 | TRBD1 | TGTGCCAGCAGTTCCCTTGGGACAGACAATGAGCAGTTCTTC | CASSSLGTDNEQFF
TRBJ2-7 | TRBV5-1 | TRBD2 | TGCGCCAGCAGCTCCCAGCTAGCGGGAACCTACGAGCAGTACTTC | CASSSQLAGTYEQYF
TRBJ2-5 | TRBV14 | TRBD2 | TGTGCCAGCAGCCCCAGCGGGATTAGGCAGACCCAGTACTTC | CASSPSGIRQTQYF
TRBJ2-1 | TRBV15 | - | TGTGCCACCAGCCTCATAGTAGCGACCTACAATGAGCAGTTCTTC | CATSLIVATYNEQFF
TRBJ2-2 | TRBV30 | TRBD2 | TGTGCCTGGAACGGGGGGGGCACCGGGGAGCTGTTTTTT | CAWNGGGTGELFF
TRBJ1-2 | TRBV19 | TRBD1 | TGTGCCAGTAGCCCGAGACAGGGGGATTCCTATGGCTACACCTTC | CASSPRQGDSYGYTF
TRBJ2-4 | TRBV10-3 | TRBD1 | TGTGCCATCAGTGATGATATACCGGGACAGCAGTACTTC | CAISDDIPGQQYF
TRBJ1-2 | TRBV9 | TRBD1 | TGTGCCAGCAGCGTTGCGTGGGACAGTTTAAACTATGGCTACACCTTC | CASSVAWDSLNYGYTF
TRBJ2-1 | TRBV6-5 | TRBD1 | TGTGCCAGCAGTTACGACAGGGGATCAAACAGTGGGAAGTTCTTC | CASSYDRGSNSGKFF
TRBJ1-1 | TRBV12-5 | - | TGTGCTAGTGGTTTGACAGAAAACACTGAAGCTTTCTTT | CASGLTENTEAFF
TRBJ2-7 | TRBV4-1 | TRBD1 | TGCGCCAGCAGCCTCCCCGGGACAGGACCCTACGAGCAGTACTTC | CASSLPGTGPYEQYF
TRBJ1-5 | TRBV2 | TRBD1 | TGTGCCAGCAGACAACAGGGGTCATCCTATCAGCCCCAGCATTTT | CASRQQGSSYQPQHF
TRBJ2-7 | TRBV27 | - | TGTGCCAGCAGTGTTGGCAGGGTCGCCTACGAGCAGTACTTC | CASSVGRVAYEQYF
TRBJ2-6 | TRBV7-9 | TRBD1 | TGTGCCAGCAGCTTCAAGGACAGGGGGCCCTCCTCTGGGGCCAACGTCCTGACTTTC | CASSFKDRGPSSGANVLTF
TRBJ1-1 | TRBV25-1 | - | TGTGCCAGCAATTTTGCGGGGATGAACACTGAAGCTTTCTTT | CASNFAGMNTEAFF
TRBJ2-7 | TRBV9 | - | TGTGCCAGCAGCTCCCGCTCCTACGAGCAGTACTTC | CASSSRSYEQYF
TRBJ2-7 | TRBV5-1 | TRBD1 | TGCGCCAGCAGGGTCGGGACAGGGGACATGGTGCAGTACTTC | CASRVGTGDMVQYF
TRBJ2-1 | TRBV29-1 | TRBD2 | TGCAGCGTTGGACTAGCGGGAGGGCGGGAGCAGTTCTTC | CSVGLAGGREQFF
TRBJ2-7 | TRBV5-6 | - | TGTGCCAGCAGCTTGTTCGGGAGTTATCACGAGCAGTACTTC | CASSLFGSYHEQYF
TRBJ2-7 | TRBV28 | - | TGTGCCAGCACCCCCCCGCGGGGCCCACAGTACTTC | CASTPPRGPQYF
TRBJ2-7 | TRBV30 | TRBD2 | TGTGCCTGGACTACCCTACTAGCGGGAGGATCCGAGCAGTACTTC | CAWTTLLAGGSEQYF
TRBJ2-2 | TRBV28 | - | TGTGCCAGCAGGATTGGGCAGACGAACACCGGGGAGCTGTTTTTT | CASRIGQTNTGELFF
TRBJ2-7 | TRBV5-6 | - | TGTGCCAGCGGGGAGGGGGGCGGGAGCTCCTACGAGCAGTACTTC | CASGEGGGSSYEQYF
TRBJ2-3 | TRBV10-1 | - | TGCGCCAGCAACAGAGTTCGGGGAGATACGCAGTATTTT | CASNRVRGDTQYF
TRBJ1-2 | TRBV6-1 | TRBD1 | TGTGCCAGCAGTTTGGGCAGGGGGAACTATGGCTACACCTTC | CASSLGRGNYGYTF
TRBJ1-1 | TRBV18 | - | TGTGCCAGCTCACCAGACATGAAGTTGGCTTTCTTT | CASSPDMKLAFF